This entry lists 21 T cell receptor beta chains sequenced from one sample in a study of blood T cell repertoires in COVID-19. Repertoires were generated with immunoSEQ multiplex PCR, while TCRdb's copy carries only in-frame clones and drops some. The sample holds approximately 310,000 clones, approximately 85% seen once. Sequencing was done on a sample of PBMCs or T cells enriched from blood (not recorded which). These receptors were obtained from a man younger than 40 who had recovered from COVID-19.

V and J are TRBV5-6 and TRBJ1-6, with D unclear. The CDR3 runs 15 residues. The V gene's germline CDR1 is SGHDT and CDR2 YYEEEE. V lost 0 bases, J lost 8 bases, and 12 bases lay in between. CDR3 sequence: CASSLEVGVDSPLHF. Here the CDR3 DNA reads TGTGCCAGCAGCTTGGAGGTGGGCGTAGATTCACCCCTCCACTTT.

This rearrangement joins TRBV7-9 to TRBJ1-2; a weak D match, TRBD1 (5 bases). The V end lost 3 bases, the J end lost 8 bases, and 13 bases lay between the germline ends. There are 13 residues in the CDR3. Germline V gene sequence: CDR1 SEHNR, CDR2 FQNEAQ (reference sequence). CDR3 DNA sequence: TGTGCCAGCAGCTTTCAGATAGGACAAGGCTACACCTTC. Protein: CASSFQIGQGYTF.

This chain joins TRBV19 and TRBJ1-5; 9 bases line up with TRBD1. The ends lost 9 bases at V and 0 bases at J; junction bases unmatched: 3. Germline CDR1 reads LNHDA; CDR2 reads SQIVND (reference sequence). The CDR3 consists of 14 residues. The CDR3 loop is CASGTGYSNQPQHF. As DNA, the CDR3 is TGTGCCAGCGGGACAGGGTATAGCAATCAGCCCCAGCATTTT.

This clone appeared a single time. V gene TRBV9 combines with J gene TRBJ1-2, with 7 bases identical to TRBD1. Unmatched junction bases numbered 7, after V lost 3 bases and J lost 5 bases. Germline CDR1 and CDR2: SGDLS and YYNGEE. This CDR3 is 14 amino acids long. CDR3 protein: CASSAGQWTYGYTF. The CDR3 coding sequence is TGTGCCAGCAGCGCGGGACAGTGGACGTATGGCTACACCTTC.

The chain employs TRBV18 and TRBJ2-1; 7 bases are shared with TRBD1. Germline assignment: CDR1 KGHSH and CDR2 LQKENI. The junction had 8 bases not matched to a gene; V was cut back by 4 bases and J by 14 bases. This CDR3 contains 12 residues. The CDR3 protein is CASSLDRAFEFF. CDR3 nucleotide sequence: TGTGCCAGCTCACTAGACAGGGCTTTCGAGTTCTTC.

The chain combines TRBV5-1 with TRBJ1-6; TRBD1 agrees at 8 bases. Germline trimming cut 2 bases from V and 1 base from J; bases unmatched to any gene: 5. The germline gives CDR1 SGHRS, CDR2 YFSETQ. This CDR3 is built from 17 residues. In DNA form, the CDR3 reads TGCGCCAGCAGCTTCGACAGGGGAGGGTCCTATAATTCACCCCTCCACTTT. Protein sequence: CASSFDRGGSYNSPLHF.

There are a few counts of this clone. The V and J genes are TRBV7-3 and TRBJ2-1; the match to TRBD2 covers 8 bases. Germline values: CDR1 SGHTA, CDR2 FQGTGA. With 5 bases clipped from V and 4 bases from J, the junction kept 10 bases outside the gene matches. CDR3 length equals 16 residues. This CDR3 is CASSRYPGLEYNEQFF. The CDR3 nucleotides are TGTGCCAGCAGCCGATATCCGGGACTAGAGTACAATGAGCAGTTCTTC.

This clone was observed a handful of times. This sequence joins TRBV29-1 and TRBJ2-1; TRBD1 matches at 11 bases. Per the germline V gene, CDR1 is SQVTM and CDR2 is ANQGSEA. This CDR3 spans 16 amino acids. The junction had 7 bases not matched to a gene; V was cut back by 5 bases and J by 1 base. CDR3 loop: CSVREGTGGSYNEQFF. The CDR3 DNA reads TGCAGCGTTCGGGAGGGGACAGGGGGATCCTACAATGAGCAGTTCTTC.

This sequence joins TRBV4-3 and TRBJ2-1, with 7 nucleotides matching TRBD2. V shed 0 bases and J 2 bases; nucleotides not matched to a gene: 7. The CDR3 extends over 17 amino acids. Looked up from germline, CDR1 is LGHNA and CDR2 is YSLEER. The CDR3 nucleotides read TGCGCCAGCAGCCAAGAGGGTCCGGGGGGAACCTACAATGAGCAGTTCTTC. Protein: CASSQEGPGGTYNEQFF.

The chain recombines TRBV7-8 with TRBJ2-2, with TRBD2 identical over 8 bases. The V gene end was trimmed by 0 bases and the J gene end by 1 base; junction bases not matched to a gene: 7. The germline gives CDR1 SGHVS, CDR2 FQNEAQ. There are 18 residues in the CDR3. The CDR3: CASSLARTSLRNTGELFF. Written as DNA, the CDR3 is TGTGCCAGCAGCTTAGCCCGGACTAGCCTTCGGAACACCGGGGAGCTGTTTTTT.

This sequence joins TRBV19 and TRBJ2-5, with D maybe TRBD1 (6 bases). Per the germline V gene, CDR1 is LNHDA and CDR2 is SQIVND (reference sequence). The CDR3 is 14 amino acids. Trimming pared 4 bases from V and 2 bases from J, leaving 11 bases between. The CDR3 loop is CASSKQGLQETQYF. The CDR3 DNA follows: TGTGCCAGTAGTAAACAGGGTCTTCAAGAGACCCAGTACTTC.

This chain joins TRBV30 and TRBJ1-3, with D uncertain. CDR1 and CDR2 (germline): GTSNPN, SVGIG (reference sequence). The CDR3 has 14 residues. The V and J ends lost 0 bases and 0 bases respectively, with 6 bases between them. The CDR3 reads CAWSVYSSGNTIYF. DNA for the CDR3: TGTGCCTGGAGTGTTTATAGCTCTGGAAACACCATATATTTT.

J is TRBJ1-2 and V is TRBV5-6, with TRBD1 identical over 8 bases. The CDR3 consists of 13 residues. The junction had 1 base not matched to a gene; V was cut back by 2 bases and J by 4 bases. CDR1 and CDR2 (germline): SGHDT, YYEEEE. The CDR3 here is CASSFTGGYGYTF. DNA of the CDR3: TGTGCCAGCAGCTTTACAGGGGGCTATGGCTACACCTTC.

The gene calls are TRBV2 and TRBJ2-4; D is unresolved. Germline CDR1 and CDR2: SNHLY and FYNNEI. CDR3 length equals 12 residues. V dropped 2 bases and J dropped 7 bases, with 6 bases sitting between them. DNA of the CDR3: TGTGCCAGCAGTGAACGAGCGAACATTCAGTACTTC. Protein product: CASSERANIQYF.

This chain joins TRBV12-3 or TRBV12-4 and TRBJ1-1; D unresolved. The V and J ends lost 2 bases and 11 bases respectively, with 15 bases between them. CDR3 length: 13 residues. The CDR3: CASSLFGPREAFF. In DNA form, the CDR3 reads TGTGCCAGCAGTTTATTTGGTCCCCGAGAGGCTTTCTTT.

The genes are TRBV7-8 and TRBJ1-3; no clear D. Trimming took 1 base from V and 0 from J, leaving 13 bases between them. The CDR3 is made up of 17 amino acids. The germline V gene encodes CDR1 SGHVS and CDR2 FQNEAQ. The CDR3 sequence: CASSLEGLGFSGNTIYF. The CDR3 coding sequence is TGTGCCAGCAGCTTAGAAGGTCTGGGCTTCTCTGGAAACACCATATATTTT.

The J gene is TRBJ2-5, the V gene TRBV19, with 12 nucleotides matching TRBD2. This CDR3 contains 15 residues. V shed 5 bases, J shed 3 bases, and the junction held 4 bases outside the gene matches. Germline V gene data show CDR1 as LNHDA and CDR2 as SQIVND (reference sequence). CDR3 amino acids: CASSAASGGEETQYF. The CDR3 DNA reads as TGTGCCAGTAGTGCGGCTAGCGGGGGGGAAGAGACCCAGTACTTC.

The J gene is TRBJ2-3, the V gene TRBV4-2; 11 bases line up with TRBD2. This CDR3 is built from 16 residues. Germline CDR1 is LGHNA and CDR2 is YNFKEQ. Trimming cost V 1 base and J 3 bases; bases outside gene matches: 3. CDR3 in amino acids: CASSQGLAGGTDTQYF. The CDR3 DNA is TGTGCCAGCAGCCAAGGGTTAGCGGGGGGGACAGATACGCAGTATTTT.

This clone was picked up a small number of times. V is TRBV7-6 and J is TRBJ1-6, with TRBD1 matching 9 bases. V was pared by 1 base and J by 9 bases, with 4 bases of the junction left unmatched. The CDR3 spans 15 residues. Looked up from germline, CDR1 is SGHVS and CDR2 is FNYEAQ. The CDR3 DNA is TGTGCCAGCAGCTTAGGGACAGGGGAGGGTTCACCCCTCCACTTT. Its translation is CASSLGTGEGSPLHF.

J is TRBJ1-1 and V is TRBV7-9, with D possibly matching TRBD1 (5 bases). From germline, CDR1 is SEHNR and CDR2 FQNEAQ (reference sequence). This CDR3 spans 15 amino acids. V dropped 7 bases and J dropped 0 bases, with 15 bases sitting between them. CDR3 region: CASTTGRGLNTEAFF. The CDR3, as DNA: TGTGCCAGCACCACCGGACGGGGGTTGAACACTGAAGCTTTCTTT.

This CDR3 reads CASSPNRVANEKLFF. The DNA for the CDR3 is TGTGCCAGCAGCCCCAACAGGGTTGCTAATGAAAAACTGTTTTTT. The V call is TRBV7-9, the J call TRBJ1-4, with a tentative D call TRBD1 (6 bases). V was cut by 5 bases and J by 3 bases, with 13 bases left in between. CDR3 length: 15 residues. Germline values: CDR1 SEHNR, CDR2 FQNEAQ (reference sequence).